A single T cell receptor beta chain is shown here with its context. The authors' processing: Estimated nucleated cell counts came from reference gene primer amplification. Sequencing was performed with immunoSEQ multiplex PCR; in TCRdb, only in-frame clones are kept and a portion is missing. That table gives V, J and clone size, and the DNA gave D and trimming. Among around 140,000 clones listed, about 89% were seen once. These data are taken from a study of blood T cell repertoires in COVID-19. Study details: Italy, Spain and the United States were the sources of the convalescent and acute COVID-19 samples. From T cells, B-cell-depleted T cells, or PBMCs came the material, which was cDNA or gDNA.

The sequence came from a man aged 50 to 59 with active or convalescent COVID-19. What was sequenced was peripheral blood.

CDR3 region: CASSTPHRGRQGYTF. CDR3 in DNA: TGTGCCAGCAGCACCCCCCACAGGGGGCGGCAGGGCTACACCTTC. The chain joins TRBV28 to TRBJ1-2; TRBD1 matches 9 bases. The V segment lost 6 bases and the J segment 8 bases; nucleotides outside the gene matches: 13. The CDR3 loop spans 15 amino acids. From germline, CDR1 is MDHEN and CDR2 SYDVKM.